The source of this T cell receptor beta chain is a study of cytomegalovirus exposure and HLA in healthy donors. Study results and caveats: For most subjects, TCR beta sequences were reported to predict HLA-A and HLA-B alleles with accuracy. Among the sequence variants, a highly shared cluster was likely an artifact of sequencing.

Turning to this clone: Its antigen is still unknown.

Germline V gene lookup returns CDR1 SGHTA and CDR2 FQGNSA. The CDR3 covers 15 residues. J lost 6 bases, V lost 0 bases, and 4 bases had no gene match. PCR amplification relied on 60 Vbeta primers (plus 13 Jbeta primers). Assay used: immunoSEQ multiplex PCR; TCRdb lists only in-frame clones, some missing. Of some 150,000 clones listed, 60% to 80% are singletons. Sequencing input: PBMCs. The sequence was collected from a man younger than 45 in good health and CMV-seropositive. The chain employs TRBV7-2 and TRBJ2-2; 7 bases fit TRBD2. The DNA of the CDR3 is TGTGCCAGCAGCTTAGCTCTAGCGGAATCCGGGGAGCTGTTTTTT. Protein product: CASSLALAESGELFF.